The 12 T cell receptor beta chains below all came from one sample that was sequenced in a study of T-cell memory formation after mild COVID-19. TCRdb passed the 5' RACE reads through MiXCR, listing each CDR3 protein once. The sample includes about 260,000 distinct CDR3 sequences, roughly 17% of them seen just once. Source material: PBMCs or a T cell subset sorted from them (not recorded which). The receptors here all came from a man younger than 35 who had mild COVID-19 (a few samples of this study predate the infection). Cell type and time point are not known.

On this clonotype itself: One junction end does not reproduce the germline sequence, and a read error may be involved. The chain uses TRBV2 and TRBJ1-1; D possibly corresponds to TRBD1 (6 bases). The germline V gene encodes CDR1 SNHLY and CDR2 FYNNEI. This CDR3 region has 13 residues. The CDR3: CASREDRLTEAFF. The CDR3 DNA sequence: TGTGCCAGCAGAGAAGACAGGCTAACTGAAGCTTTCTTT. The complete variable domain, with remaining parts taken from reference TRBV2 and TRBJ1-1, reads EPEVTQTPSHQVTQMGQEVILRCVPISNHLYFYWYRQILGQKVEFLVSFYNNEISEKSEIFDDQFSVERPDGSNFTLKIRSTKLEDSAMYFCASREDRLTEAFFGQGTRLTVV.

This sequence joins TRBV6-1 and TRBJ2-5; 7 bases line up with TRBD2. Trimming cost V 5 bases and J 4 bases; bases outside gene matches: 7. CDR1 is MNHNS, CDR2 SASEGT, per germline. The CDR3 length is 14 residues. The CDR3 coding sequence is TGTGCCAGCAGTCGGGACCCGGGGGGAGAGACCCAGTACTTC. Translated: CASSRDPGGETQYF.

This CDR3 is CASSREGPRVGTQYF. The CDR3 bases are TGTGCCAGCAGCCGGGAGGGACCGCGCGTCGGTACGCAGTATTTT. The V and J genes are TRBV2 and TRBJ2-3; TRBD2 agrees at 8 bases. CDR1 SNHLY and CDR2 FYNNEI come from the germline V gene. With V trimmed by 6 bases and J by 8 bases, 13 bases remained unmatched. The CDR3 is 15 amino acids.

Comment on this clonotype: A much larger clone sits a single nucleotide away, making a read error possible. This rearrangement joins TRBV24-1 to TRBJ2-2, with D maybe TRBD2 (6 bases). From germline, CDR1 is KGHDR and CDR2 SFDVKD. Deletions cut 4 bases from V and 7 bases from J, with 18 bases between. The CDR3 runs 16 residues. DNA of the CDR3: TGTGCCACCAGTGACACTCGACGGGGGACCCACGGGGAGCTGTTTTTT. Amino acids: CATSDTRRGTHGELFF.

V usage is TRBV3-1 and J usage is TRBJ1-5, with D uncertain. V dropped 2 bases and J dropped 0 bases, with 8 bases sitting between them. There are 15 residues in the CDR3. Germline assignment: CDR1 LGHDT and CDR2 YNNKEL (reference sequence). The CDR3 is CASSQWGGSNQPQHF. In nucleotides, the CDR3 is TGTGCCAGCAGCCAATGGGGTGGTAGCAATCAGCCCCAGCATTTT. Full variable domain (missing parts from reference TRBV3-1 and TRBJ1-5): DTAVSQTPKYLVTQMGNDKSIKCEQNLGHDTMYWYKQDSKKFLKIMFSYNNKELIINETVPNRFSPKSPDKAHLNLHINSLELGDSAVYFCASSQWGGSNQPQHFGDGTRLSIL.

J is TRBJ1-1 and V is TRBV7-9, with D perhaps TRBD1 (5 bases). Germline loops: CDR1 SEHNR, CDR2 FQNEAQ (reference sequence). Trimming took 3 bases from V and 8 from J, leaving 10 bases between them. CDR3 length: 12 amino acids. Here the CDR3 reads CASSFRAGEAFF. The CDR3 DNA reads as TGTGCCAGCAGCTTCAGGGCTGGGGAAGCTTTCTTT.

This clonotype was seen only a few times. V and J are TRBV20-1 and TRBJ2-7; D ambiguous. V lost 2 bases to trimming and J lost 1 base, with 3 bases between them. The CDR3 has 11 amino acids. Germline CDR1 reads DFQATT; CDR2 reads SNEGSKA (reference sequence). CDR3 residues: CSARSSYEQYF. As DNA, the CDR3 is TGCAGTGCTAGATCTTCCTACGAGCAGTACTTC.

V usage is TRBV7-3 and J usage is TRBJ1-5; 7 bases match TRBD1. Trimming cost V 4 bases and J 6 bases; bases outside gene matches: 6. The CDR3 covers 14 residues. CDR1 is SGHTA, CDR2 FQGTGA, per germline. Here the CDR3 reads CASSSRQGRQPQHF. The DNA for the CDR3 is TGTGCCAGCAGCTCCAGACAGGGTCGTCAGCCCCAGCATTTT.

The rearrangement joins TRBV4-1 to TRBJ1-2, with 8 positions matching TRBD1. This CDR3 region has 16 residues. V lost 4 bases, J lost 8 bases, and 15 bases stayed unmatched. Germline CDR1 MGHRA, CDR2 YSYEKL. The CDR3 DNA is TGCGCCAGCAGCCCTCCGGGACAGGACTCTCCGGGAGGCTACACCTTC. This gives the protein CASSPPGQDSPGGYTF.

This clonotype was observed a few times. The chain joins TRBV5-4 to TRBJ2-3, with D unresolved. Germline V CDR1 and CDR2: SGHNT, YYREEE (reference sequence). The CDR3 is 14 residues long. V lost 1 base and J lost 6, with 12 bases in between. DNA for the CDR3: TGTGCCAGCAGCTTGTCCGCGGTGGCGGATACGCAGTATTTT. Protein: CASSLSAVADTQYF. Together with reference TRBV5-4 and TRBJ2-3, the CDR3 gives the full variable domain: ETGVTQSPTHLIKTRGQQVTLRCSSQSGHNTVSWYQQALGQGPQFIFQYYREEENGRGNFPPRFSGLQFPNYSSELNVNALELDDSALYLCASSLSAVADTQYFGPGTRLTVL.

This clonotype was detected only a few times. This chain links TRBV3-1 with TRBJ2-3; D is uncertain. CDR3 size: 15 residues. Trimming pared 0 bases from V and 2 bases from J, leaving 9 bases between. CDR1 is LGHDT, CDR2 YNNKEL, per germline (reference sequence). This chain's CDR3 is CASSQDRATTDTQYF. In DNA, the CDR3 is TGTGCCAGCAGCCAAGATAGGGCCACCACAGATACGCAGTATTTT.

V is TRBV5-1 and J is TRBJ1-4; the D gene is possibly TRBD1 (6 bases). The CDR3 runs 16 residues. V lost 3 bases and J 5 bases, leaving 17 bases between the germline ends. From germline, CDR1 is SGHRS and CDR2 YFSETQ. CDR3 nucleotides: TGCGCCAGCAGCTATACCATACAGGGCGGGAATGAAAAACTGTTTTTT. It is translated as CASSYTIQGGNEKLFF.